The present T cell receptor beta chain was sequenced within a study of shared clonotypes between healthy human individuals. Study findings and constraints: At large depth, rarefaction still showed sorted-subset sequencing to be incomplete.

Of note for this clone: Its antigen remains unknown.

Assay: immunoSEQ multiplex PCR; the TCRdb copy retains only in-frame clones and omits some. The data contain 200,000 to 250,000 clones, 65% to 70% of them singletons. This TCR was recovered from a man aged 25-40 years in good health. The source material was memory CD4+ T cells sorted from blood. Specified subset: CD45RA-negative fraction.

The DNA for the CDR3 is TGTGCCAGCAGTGTAGGGGTCCCCTACGAGCAGTACTTC. Its translation is CASSVGVPYEQYF. The V call is TRBV28, the J call TRBJ2-7; D might be TRBD1 (5 bases). The CDR3 covers 13 residues. The ends were cut back, 5 bases at V and 2 bases at J, with 10 bases in the middle. Germline loops: CDR1 MDHEN, CDR2 SYDVKM.